These 31 T cell receptor beta chains came from one sample sequenced in a study of technical replicates of blood from a handful of donors. The protocol was immunoSEQ multiplex PCR, while the TCRdb copy is restricted to in-frame clones and leaves out a portion. The top ten hold around 0.34% of the sample, which has about 72,000 clones, over 85% seen once. Sequencing input: T cells isolated from PBMCs. The source is a human donor in good health.

J is TRBJ2-7 and V is TRBV5-6; 9 nucleotides agree with TRBD2. The germline gives CDR1 SGHDT, CDR2 YYEEEE. The CDR3 is 14 amino acids. Trimming at V came to 5 bases and at J to 3 bases, leaving 6 bases not matched to a gene. In DNA, the CDR3 is TGTGCCAGCAGACGAGCGGGAGGTGGCTACGAGCAGTACTTC. Translating it yields CASRRAGGGYEQYF.

The DNA of the CDR3 is TGCGCCAGCAGCCCACAGGTGAATCAGCCCCAGCATTTT. It encodes CASSPQVNQPQHF. The rearrangement links TRBV4-3 to TRBJ1-5; D possibly corresponds to TRBD1 (5 bases). Germline loops: CDR1 LGHNA, CDR2 YSLEER. V was trimmed by 4 bases and J by 4 bases, leaving 8 bases between them. The CDR3 is made up of 13 amino acids.

This chain joins TRBV5-1 and TRBJ1-1; D is ambiguous. V was pared by 1 base and J by 3 bases, with 13 bases between. CDR3 length equals 15 residues. Germline lookup yields CDR1 SGHRS and CDR2 YFSETQ. CDR3 sequence reads: CASSLLGYKDTEAFF. Written as DNA, the CDR3 is TGCGCCAGCAGCTTGCTAGGCTACAAGGACACTGAAGCTTTCTTT.

The chain couples TRBV28 to TRBJ1-4; perhaps TRBD1 as D (5 bases). The CDR3 contains 13 residues. Trimming pared 4 bases from V and 7 bases from J, leaving 10 bases between. CDR1 MDHEN and CDR2 SYDVKM come from the germline V gene. CDR3 sequence (DNA): TGTGCCAGCAGTTCACGGACACCTGAAAAACTGTTTTTT. Its protein product is CASSSRTPEKLFF.

This chain links TRBV2 with TRBJ2-1, with 11 positions matching TRBD2. CDR3 length equals 14 residues. Germline loops: CDR1 SNHLY, CDR2 FYNNEI. The ends lost 6 bases at V and 3 bases at J; junction bases unmatched: 1. CDR3 nucleotide sequence: TGTGCCAGCAGAGGGACTAGCGGCTACAATGAGCAGTTCTTC. This sequence encodes CASRGTSGYNEQFF.

The genes are TRBV18 and TRBJ1-4, with D perhaps TRBD1 (6 bases). V lost 3 bases, J lost 7 bases, and 15 bases lay in between. The length of the CDR3 is 15 residues. CDR1 and CDR2 (germline): KGHSH, LQKENI. The CDR3 is CASSPNTGYGEKLFF. The CDR3 DNA reads as TGTGCCAGCTCACCCAATACAGGGTACGGTGAAAAACTGTTTTTT.

The CDR3 DNA sequence: TGCGCCAGCAGCCAACATAACACTATAACCGGGGAGCTGTTTTTT. Translated: CASSQHNTITGELFF. The rearrangement uses TRBV4-1 and TRBJ2-2; D is unresolved. Looked up from germline, CDR1 is MGHRA and CDR2 is YSYEKL. Trimming shortened V by 2 bases and J by 5 bases, and 12 bases separated the two germline ends. CDR3 length: 15 residues.

The chain uses TRBV10-1 and TRBJ1-1; 8 bases map to TRBD1. The length of the CDR3 is 15 residues. The V segment lost 5 bases and the J segment 4 bases; nucleotides outside the gene matches: 9. Germline V gives CDR1 WNHNN, CDR2 SYGVQD (reference sequence). CDR3 amino acids: CASSSGTGAPTEAFF. In DNA, the CDR3 is TGCGCCAGCAGTTCCGGGACAGGAGCTCCCACTGAAGCTTTCTTT.

This CDR3 is CASSLLAGVPDTQYF. CDR3 DNA: TGCGCCAGCAGCTTGCTAGCGGGAGTCCCAGATACGCAGTATTTT. The chain has TRBV5-1 and TRBJ2-3; TRBD2 aligns across 10 bases. Germline CDR1 and CDR2: SGHRS and YFSETQ. V trimming: 1 base; J trimming: 4 bases; junction bases outside the gene matches: 3. The CDR3 extends over 15 amino acids.

This chain joins TRBV6-5 and TRBJ2-7; weak D call: TRBD2 (6 bases). The germline CDR1 and CDR2 sequences are MNHEY and SVGAGI. V was cut by 2 bases and J by 9 bases, with 17 bases left in between. The CDR3 is made up of 14 amino acids. The CDR3 coding sequence is TGTGCCAGCAGTTACGGGGGGACCCAATTTTCGCAGTACTTC. Translated, it gives CASSYGGTQFSQYF.

The DNA for the CDR3 is TGTGCCAGTAGCGTTGACAGGGAAGAGACCCAGTACTTC. Translation: CASSVDREETQYF. The chain has TRBV19 and TRBJ2-5; TRBD1 agrees at 7 bases. Germline CDR1 reads LNHDA; CDR2 reads SQIVND (reference sequence). This CDR3 has 13 residues. The J segment lost 3 bases and the V segment lost 6 bases, leaving 4 bases of the junction unmatched.

The V and J genes are TRBV25-1 and TRBJ2-2, with D possibly TRBD2 on 6 matching bases. V was pared by 8 bases and J by 7 bases, with 20 bases between. Germline assignment: CDR1 MGHDK and CDR2 SYGVNS. CDR3 length: 15 residues. Here the CDR3 reads CASQGPPGRSGELFF. In DNA, the CDR3 is TGTGCCAGCCAGGGCCCGCCCGGGAGAAGCGGGGAGCTGTTTTTT.

The gene calls are TRBV5-5 and TRBJ2-7; no firm D call. The CDR3 covers 13 residues. Germline lookup yields CDR1 SGHKS and CDR2 YYEKEE (reference sequence). Trimming shortened V by 2 bases and J by 6 bases, and 12 bases separated the two germline ends. The CDR3 region is CASSLVRSLEQYF. CDR3 DNA: TGTGCCAGCAGCTTAGTCAGGTCTCTCGAGCAGTACTTC.

The gene calls are TRBV10-3 and TRBJ1-1, with TRBD1 identical over 8 bases. V was pared by 11 bases and J by 3 bases, with 8 bases of the junction left unmatched. The CDR3 is 13 residues long. Germline values: CDR1 ENHRY, CDR2 SYGVKD. The CDR3 reads CASRTGQDTEAFF. Here the CDR3 DNA reads TGTGCCTCCCGGACAGGGCAGGACACTGAAGCTTTCTTT.

The chain links TRBV6-5 to TRBJ2-3; tentative D call: TRBD1 (6 bases). Germline assignment: CDR1 MNHEY and CDR2 SVGAGI. V was shortened by 0 bases and J by 4 bases, with 14 bases between the two germline ends. CDR3 size: 16 residues. Written as DNA, the CDR3 is TGTGCCAGCAGTTACTCGACAGGTTCAGGCGCAGATACGCAGTATTTT. This translates into CASSYSTGSGADTQYF.

This chain uses TRBV13 with TRBJ2-7; perhaps TRBD2 as D (7 bases). Trimming shortened V by 5 bases and J by 3 bases, and 17 bases separated the two germline ends. The CDR3 is 15 amino acids. The germline gives CDR1 PRHDT, CDR2 FYEKMQ (reference sequence). The CDR3 loop is CASSPLGGVYYEQYF. CDR3 coding DNA: TGTGCCAGCAGCCCATTAGGGGGGGTTTACTACGAGCAGTACTTC.

The chain couples TRBV4-1 to TRBJ2-1, with D possibly being TRBD2 (5 bases). V lost 1 base and J lost 0, with 19 bases in between. Germline loops: CDR1 MGHRA, CDR2 YSYEKL. This CDR3 is built from 19 residues. CDR3 sequence reads: CASSQGGNRRVVSYNEQFF. CDR3 in DNA: TGCGCCAGCAGCCAAGGGGGTAATCGGCGGGTTGTCTCCTACAATGAGCAGTTCTTC.

This clone appeared a single time. This chain joins TRBV15 and TRBJ1-1, with 9 bases fitting TRBD1. The J segment lost 10 bases and the V segment lost 0 bases, leaving 12 bases of the junction unmatched. Germline-derived CDR1 and CDR2 are LNHNV and YYDKDF (reference sequence). The CDR3 is made up of 16 amino acids. In DNA, the CDR3 is TGTGCCACCAGCAGAGAGGGACAGGGACAAGGGTATGGAGCTTTCTTT. Protein product: CATSREGQGQGYGAFF.

The chain couples TRBV21-1 to TRBJ2-5; TRBD2 is taken as the D call from the table, unchecked against the DNA. TRBV21-1 has pseudogene status. The length of the CDR3 is 13 residues. The CDR3 protein is CASRGERQETQYF. CDR3 DNA: TGTGCCAGCAGAGGTGAGCGGCAGGAGACCCAGTACTTC.

The gene calls are TRBV5-4 and TRBJ1-2; possibly TRBD1 for D (6 bases). This CDR3 spans 15 amino acids. The V and J ends lost 1 base and 3 bases respectively, with 13 bases between them. Germline CDR1 and CDR2: SGHNT and YYREEE (reference sequence). The CDR3 spells CASSLRGGEHYGYTF. CDR3 in DNA: TGTGCCAGCAGCTTGAGAGGGGGGGAACACTATGGCTACACCTTC.

The chain links TRBV6-4 to TRBJ2-3, with D perhaps matching TRBD2 (6 bases). The CDR3 runs to 14 residues. CDR1 and CDR2 from the germline V gene are MRHNA and SNTAGT. Trimming took off 8 bases at V and 1 base at J, with 13 bases between the two ends. CDR3 region: CASGEEFGTDTQYF. The CDR3 nucleotides are TGTGCCAGCGGGGAGGAGTTCGGCACAGATACGCAGTATTTT.

In its sample, this clone was seen once. The V call is TRBV5-8, the J call TRBJ1-1; TRBD1 might be the D (5 bases). Germline V gene lookup returns CDR1 SGHTS and CDR2 YDEGEE. V gave up 3 bases and J gave up 4 bases, with 13 bases separating them. The CDR3 loop spans 14 amino acids. CDR3 protein: CASSWGGGGTEAFF. In DNA, the CDR3 is TGTGCCAGCAGCTGGGGTGGGGGAGGCACTGAAGCTTTCTTT.

This clone appeared once. The chain couples TRBV6-1 to TRBJ1-2; D is unclear. The CDR3 loop spans 13 amino acids. V lost 6 bases to trimming and J lost 4 bases, with 12 bases between them. Germline V gives CDR1 MNHNS, CDR2 SASEGT. The CDR3 coding sequence is TGTGCCAGCAGGGCTGCACTAGGCTATGGCTACACCTTC. It encodes CASRAALGYGYTF.

V is TRBV5-6 and J is TRBJ1-1; 10 nucleotides agree with TRBD1. The CDR3 extends over 15 amino acids. Germline CDR1 and CDR2: SGHDT and YYEEEE. The trim removed 0 bases at V and 4 bases at J, leaving 3 bases unmatched. The CDR3 sequence is CASSLAWTGGTEAFF. The DNA of the CDR3 is TGTGCCAGCAGCTTGGCGTGGACAGGGGGCACTGAAGCTTTCTTT.

V gene TRBV4-2 combines with J gene TRBJ1-2; a possible D gene is TRBD1 (6 bases). Germline V gene data show CDR1 as LGHNA and CDR2 as YNFKEQ. V lost 1 base and J 2 bases, leaving 14 bases between the germline ends. The CDR3 extends over 16 amino acids. This chain's CDR3 is CASSQVQGGSNYGYTF. As DNA, the CDR3 is TGTGCCAGCAGCCAAGTACAAGGGGGATCAAACTATGGCTACACCTTC.

This rearrangement joins TRBV7-2 to TRBJ1-5, with 7 bases aligning to TRBD1. Germline V lookup: CDR1 SGHTA, CDR2 FQGNSA. The CDR3 totals 15 residues. V lost 1 base to trimming and J lost 3 bases; unmatched junction nucleotides: 3. For the CDR3, the DNA is TGTGCCAGCAGCTTAGAGGGGGCTGTCAATCAGCCCCAGCATTTT. It specifies CASSLEGAVNQPQHF.

V is TRBV27 and J is TRBJ2-7; 9 bases are shared with TRBD1. This CDR3 region has 13 residues. Germline V CDR1 and CDR2: MNHEY, SMNVEV (reference sequence). V was clipped by 6 bases and J by 3 bases; unmatched bases: 3. Here the CDR3 DNA reads TGTGCCAGCAGAGGGACAGGGCACTACGAGCAGTACTTC. Amino acid sequence: CASRGTGHYEQYF.

This clone was counted once. The rearrangement uses TRBV10-3 and TRBJ2-3, with TRBD2 matching over 10 bases. The V segment lost 4 bases and the J segment 5 bases; nucleotides outside the gene matches: 9. This CDR3 has 16 amino acids. Germline CDR1 and CDR2: ENHRY and SYGVKD. CDR3 in DNA: TGTGCCATCAGTGGTTCTTTAGCGGGAGGCGGAGATACGCAGTATTTT. Encoded protein: CAISGSLAGGGDTQYF.

V and J are TRBV19 and TRBJ1-4; D is perhaps TRBD1 (6 bases). The CDR3 extends over 14 amino acids. The V end lost 6 bases, the J end lost 7 bases, and 15 bases lay between the germline ends. Germline V gene data show CDR1 as LNHDA and CDR2 as SQIVND (reference sequence). CDR3 sequence reads: CASRTQGNGEKLFF. CDR3 DNA: TGTGCCAGTAGGACACAGGGTAACGGTGAAAAACTGTTTTTT.

V and J are TRBV4-1 and TRBJ1-5, with a weak D call TRBD1 (5 bases). The germline V gene has CDR1 MGHRA and CDR2 YSYEKL. This CDR3 has 16 residues. Between the trimmed V and J ends, which lost 5 bases and 7 bases, there was a span of 21 bases. For the CDR3, the DNA is TGCGCCAGCAGCTTATACGGACAAGACGCGGTCCAGCCCCAGCATTTT. Translation: CASSLYGQDAVQPQHF.

The chain recombines TRBV29-1 with TRBJ2-5, with a weak D call TRBD1 (5 bases). This CDR3 comprises 14 residues. Germline lookup yields CDR1 SQVTM and CDR2 ANQGSEA. Trimming took 2 bases from V and 2 from J, leaving 12 bases between them. The CDR3 coding sequence is TGCAGCGTTGAACAGGGATGGGCACAAGAGACCCAGTACTTC. Amino acid sequence: CSVEQGWAQETQYF.